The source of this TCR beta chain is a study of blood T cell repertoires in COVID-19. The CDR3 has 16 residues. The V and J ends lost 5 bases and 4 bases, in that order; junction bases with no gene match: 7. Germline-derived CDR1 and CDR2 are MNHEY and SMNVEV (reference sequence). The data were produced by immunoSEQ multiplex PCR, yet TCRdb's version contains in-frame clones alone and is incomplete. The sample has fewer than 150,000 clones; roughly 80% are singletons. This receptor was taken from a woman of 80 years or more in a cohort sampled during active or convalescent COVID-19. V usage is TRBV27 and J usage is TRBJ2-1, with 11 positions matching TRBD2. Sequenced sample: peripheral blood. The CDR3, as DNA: TGTGCCAGCAGTCGGGGGACTAGCGGAGGTTACAATGAGCAGTTCTTC. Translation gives CASSRGTSGGYNEQFF.